Described below is a single TCR beta chain sequence and its context. It has no known antigen specificity. Nothing much larger sits one base from this clone, and base qualities are not available. The trial excluded patients who had a history of autoimmune disease or who were on systemic immunosuppression. Peripheral blood for TCR sequencing was drawn from every dose cohort at baseline, at cycle 4 day 1 and at cycle 7 day 1. Samples were obtained from an open-label, multicenter, first-in-human phase I dose-escalation trial of ivuxolimab. Adults with locally advanced or metastatic melanoma, renal cell, hepatocellular, or head and neck squamous cell carcinoma were enrolled in the trial. CD4+ and CD8+ T cells were sorted separately from peripheral blood before TCR sequencing. The data were taken from a study of OX40 agonist ivuxolimab in advanced cancers. Broadly, across the study: Ivuxolimab was an agonistic, fully human IgG2 monoclonal antibody directed against OX40 (CD134), a costimulatory receptor. Intravenous ivuxolimab was administered to patients every 2 weeks at six dose levels: 0.01, 0.1, 0.3, 1.5, 3 and 10 mg/kg. Of the roughly 52 dose-escalation patients, hepatocellular carcinoma was present in 19, melanoma in approximately 15, renal cell carcinoma in 9 and head and neck cancer in 9. The dose-escalation cohort was 82.7% male with a mean age of approximately 60 years, ranging from about 23 to 85. Patients were allowed to have had prior anti-PD-1, anti-PD-L1 or anti-CTLA-4 therapy, and around two fifths of the dose-escalation patients had been treated with checkpoint inhibitors. Three dose-escalation patients achieved partial responses, one with hepatocellular carcinoma and two with cutaneous melanoma. The purpose of peripheral TCRbeta sequencing was to test whether ivuxolimab changed TCR sequence diversity and led to clonal T-cell expansion. The paper covers the monotherapy dose-escalation part of the phase I ivuxolimab trial, which included N of about 56 patients.

Summary of the overall study and its limitations: In the 0.1-3.0 mg/kg groups, partial responders were among the patients with the lowest normalized peripheral clonal expansion, particularly in CD8+ T cells. Low levels of normalized T-cell clonal expansion were also seen in some patients who did not respond. At doses of 0.1 to 3.0 mg/kg, clonal expansion of both CD4+ and CD8+ T cells in blood was seen between baseline and week 6. On average, CD8+ T cells showed more expanded clones than CD4+ T cells after ivuxolimab. The antigen specificity of the clonally expanded peripheral T cells was not determined.

CDR1 and CDR2, per the germline V gene, are SGHDT and YYEEEE. The CDR3 spans 13 residues, from the cysteine through the phenylalanine. The entry retains the CDR3 DNA only, 39 bases that are in frame from base 1. V and J are trimmed by 3 bases and 4 bases, and the gene matches miss 3 bases of the junction. For sequencing of the TCRbeta CDR3 region, genomic DNA was extracted from the sorted cells. The immunoSEQ Assay was used for sequencing of TCRbeta CDR3 regions. This is the immuneACCESS table as TCRdb keeps it, with only in-frame sequences that have V and J called. A part of the clones is gone; compared with another copy, unresolved V genes explain less than half, and the rest is unexplained. The sample yields tens of thousands of clones; roughly 94% were counted once. The leading ten clones occupy around 21% of the sample.

The material sequenced was CD4+ or CD8+ T cells sorted from blood, taken in a trial of the OX40 agonist ivuxolimab. The source is an adult with an advanced solid tumor such as melanoma, head and neck, liver or kidney cancer. The chain was built from TRBV5-6 and TRBJ1-2; 7 of the junction bases match TRBD1. The CDR3 sequence is CASSSQGSYGYTF. DNA sequence: TGTGCCAGCAGCTCACAGGGGAGCTATGGCTACACCTTC.